This TCR beta chain was captured in a study of cytomegalovirus exposure and HLA in healthy donors. Details on this clone: The antigen is unknown.

There are 16 residues in the CDR3. Germline CDR1 MNHEY, CDR2 SMNVEV (reference sequence). V lost 6 bases and J 1 base, leaving 19 bases between the germline ends. A multiplex PCR was run with 60 Vbeta primers and 13 Jbeta primers. Repertoires were generated with immunoSEQ multiplex PCR, while TCRdb's copy carries only in-frame clones and drops some. The sample includes around 190,000 clones, around three quarters seen only once; the top ten take 4.4%. Study-wide points: Associated with HLA alleles at 0.05 false discovery rate in a later analysis were over 15,000 TCR beta sequences. Researchers catalogued about 150 TCR beta chains as cytomegalovirus-associated. Later analysis found that TCR beta chains associated with HLA were more clonally expanded than other, equally common chains. Most TCR beta V segments were productive about 90% or about 30% of the time in an earlier analysis.

The TCR was taken from a woman younger than 45 in good health and CMV-seropositive. Sequencing input: PBMCs. The V and J genes are TRBV27 and TRBJ2-7; possibly TRBD2 for D (6 bases). The CDR3 loop is CASRSPRGSRSYEQYF. The CDR3 bases are TGTGCCAGCAGATCCCCCCGGGGGTCGCGGTCCTACGAGCAGTACTTC.